Here is one T cell receptor beta chain with its context. TCRdb's table, derived via immunoSEQ multiplex PCR, lists solely in-frame clones and lacks some. The repertoire has about 470,000 clones, about four fifths of them found once; the top ten carry 13%. Germline trimming cut 5 bases from V and 3 bases from J; bases unmatched to any gene: 7. CDR1 SGHTA and CDR2 FQGNSA come from the germline V gene. This CDR3 contains 15 residues. The unsorted samples took tens of millions of PBMCs to get genomic DNA. The data were obtained in a study of shared clonotypes between healthy human individuals. The chain links TRBV7-2 to TRBJ2-7; TRBD2 matches at 10 bases. This TCR was sampled from a middle-aged woman in good health. Some clones in this sample may be carry-over from other donors' samples. Sequenced material: PBMCs. The DNA for the CDR3 is TGTGCCAGCAGCCTAACTAGCGGGGAACTCTACGAGCAGTACTTC. Translation: CASSLTSGELYEQYF.